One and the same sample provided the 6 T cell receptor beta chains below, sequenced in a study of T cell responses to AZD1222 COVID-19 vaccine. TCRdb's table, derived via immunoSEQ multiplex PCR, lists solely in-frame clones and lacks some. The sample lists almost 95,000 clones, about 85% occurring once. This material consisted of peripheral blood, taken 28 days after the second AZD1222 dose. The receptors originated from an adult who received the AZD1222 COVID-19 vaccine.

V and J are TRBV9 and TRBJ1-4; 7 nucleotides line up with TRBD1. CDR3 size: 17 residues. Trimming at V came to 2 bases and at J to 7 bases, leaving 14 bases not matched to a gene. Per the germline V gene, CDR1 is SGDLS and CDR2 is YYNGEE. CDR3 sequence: CASSVGGFTGDGEKLFF. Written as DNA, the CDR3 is TGTGCCAGCAGCGTTGGGGGCTTTACAGGGGATGGTGAAAAACTGTTTTTT.

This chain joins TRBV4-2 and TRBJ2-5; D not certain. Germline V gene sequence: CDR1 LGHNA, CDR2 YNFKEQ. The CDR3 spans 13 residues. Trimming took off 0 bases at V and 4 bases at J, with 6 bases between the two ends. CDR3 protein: CASSQDRTETQYF. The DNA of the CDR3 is TGTGCCAGCAGCCAAGATCGGACAGAGACCCAGTACTTC.

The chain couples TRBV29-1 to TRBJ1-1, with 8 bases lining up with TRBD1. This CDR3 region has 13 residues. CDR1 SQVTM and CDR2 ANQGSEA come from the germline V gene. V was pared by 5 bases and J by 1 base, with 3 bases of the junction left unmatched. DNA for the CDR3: TGCAGCGTTCAGGACAGGGAGAACACTGAAGCTTTCTTT. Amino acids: CSVQDRENTEAFF.

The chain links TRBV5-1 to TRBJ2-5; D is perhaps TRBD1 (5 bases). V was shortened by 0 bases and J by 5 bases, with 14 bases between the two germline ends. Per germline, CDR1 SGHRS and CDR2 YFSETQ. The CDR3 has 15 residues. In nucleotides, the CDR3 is TGCGCCAGCAGCTTGGTACCAGGGCCTCGGGAGACCCAGTACTTC. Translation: CASSLVPGPRETQYF.

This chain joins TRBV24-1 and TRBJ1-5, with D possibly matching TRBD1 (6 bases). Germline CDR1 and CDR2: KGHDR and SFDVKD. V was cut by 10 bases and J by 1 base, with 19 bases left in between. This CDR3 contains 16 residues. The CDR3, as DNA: TGTGCCACTCGGGTCAAGGAGGGGGGGAGCAATCAGCCCCAGCATTTT. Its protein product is CATRVKEGGSNQPQHF.

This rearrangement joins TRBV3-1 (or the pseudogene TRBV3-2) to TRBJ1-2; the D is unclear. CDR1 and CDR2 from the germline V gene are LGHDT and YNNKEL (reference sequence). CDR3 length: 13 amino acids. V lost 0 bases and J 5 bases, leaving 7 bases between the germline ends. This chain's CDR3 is CASSQDTAYGYTF. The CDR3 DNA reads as TGTGCCAGCAGCCAAGATACTGCGTATGGCTACACCTTC.